What follows are 25 T cell receptor beta chains derived from one specimen sequenced in a study of blood T cell repertoires in COVID-19. Clones were sequenced by immunoSEQ multiplex PCR, and TCRdb holds only the in-frame ones, with some missing. The table lists 94,000 or so clones, approximately 82% of them singletons. Sequenced input: peripheral blood. The receptor source for this set is a man in his fifties or sixties with acute or convalescent COVID-19.

The chain links TRBV4-1 to TRBJ1-2; 8 bases align to TRBD1. The V gene end was trimmed by 3 bases and the J gene end by 8 bases; junction bases not matched to a gene: 11. The CDR3 loop spans 15 amino acids. Germline assignment: CDR1 MGHRA and CDR2 YSYEKL. CDR3 residues: CASSHEQGVTMGYTF. CDR3 DNA: TGCGCCAGCAGCCATGAACAGGGGGTAACTATGGGCTACACCTTC.

V gene TRBV7-8 combines with J gene TRBJ2-1, with D possibly matching TRBD1 (6 bases). Germline V lookup: CDR1 SGHVS, CDR2 FQNEAQ. The ends were cut back, 3 bases at V and 7 bases at J, with 10 bases in the middle. The CDR3 sequence is 13 residues long. CDR3 region: CASSLLQGNEQFF. CDR3 bases: TGTGCCAGCAGCTTGCTACAGGGAAATGAGCAGTTCTTC. Based on the CDR3 plus reference TRBV7-8 and TRBJ2-1, the full variable domain is GAGVSQSPRYKVAKRGQDVALRCDPISGHVSLFWYQQALGQGPEFLTYFQNEAQLDKSGLPSDRFFAERPEGSVSTLKIQRTQQEDSAVYLCASSLLQGNEQFFGPGTRLTVL.

CDR3 in DNA: TGTGCCAGCAGCTTGGGCGGGGGGGACTCTGGAAACACCATATATTTT. It codes for CASSLGGGDSGNTIYF. This chain connects TRBV5-4 to TRBJ1-3; maybe TRBD1 (5 bases). CDR1 is SGHNT, CDR2 YYREEE, per germline (reference sequence). V gave up 0 bases and J gave up 0 bases, with 10 bases separating them. The CDR3 is 16 amino acids.

The genes are TRBV5-1 and TRBJ2-3; 7 bases map to TRBD1. Germline CDR1 SGHRS, CDR2 YFSETQ. V gave up 4 bases and J gave up 0 bases; unmatched junction bases: 8. This CDR3 comprises 16 residues. CDR3 sequence (DNA): TGCGCCAGCAGCCGAACGAACAGGGGAAGCACAGATACGCAGTATTTT. Translating gives CASSRTNRGSTDTQYF. The complete variable domain, with remaining parts taken from reference TRBV5-1 and TRBJ2-3, reads KAGVTQTPRYLIKTRGQQVTLSCSPISGHRSVSWYQQTPGQGLQFLFEYFSETQRNKGNFPGRFSGRQFSNSRSEMNVSTLELGDSALYLCASSRTNRGSTDTQYFGPGTRLTVL.

This clone was recorded a few times. This chain uses TRBV6-2 or TRBV6-3 with TRBJ2-5; 9 bases are a match to TRBD2. V lost 0 bases, J lost 7 bases, and 15 bases stayed unmatched. This CDR3 has 18 residues. Germline V lookup: CDR1 MNHEY, CDR2 SVGEGT. CDR3 nucleotides: TGTGCCAGCAGTTACTCGACGCAAGTAGCGGGGGTACTGACGACCCAGTACTTC. This gives the protein CASSYSTQVAGVLTTQYF.

V gene TRBV9 combines with J gene TRBJ2-3; a possible D gene is TRBD1 (5 bases). The CDR3 contains 15 residues. The V and J ends lost 0 bases and 6 bases respectively, with 14 bases between them. Germline lookup yields CDR1 SGDLS and CDR2 YYNGEE. CDR3 residues: CASSVAGRDYDTQYF. DNA for the CDR3: TGTGCCAGCAGCGTAGCTGGCAGGGATTATGATACGCAGTATTTT.

The gene calls are TRBV18 and TRBJ1-1, with 12 bases that match TRBD1. Germline CDR1 KGHSH, CDR2 LQKENI. After removal of 3 bases from V and 1 base from J, the junction contained 15 bases not matched to a gene. The CDR3 runs to 20 residues. The CDR3 is CASSPFPGQGAPNKNTEAFF. Here the CDR3 DNA reads TGTGCCAGCTCACCGTTCCCGGGACAGGGGGCCCCTAATAAGAACACTGAAGCTTTCTTT.

This clone was counted between two and nine times. The chain links TRBV2 to TRBJ2-5; TRBD2 matches at 11 bases. V trimming: 6 bases; J trimming: 2 bases; junction bases outside the gene matches: 5. Germline CDR1 SNHLY, CDR2 FYNNEI. This CDR3 comprises 15 residues. CDR3 loop: CASSVLAGAQETQYF. Here the CDR3 DNA reads TGTGCCAGCAGCGTACTAGCGGGGGCGCAAGAGACCCAGTACTTC.

The V and J genes are TRBV18 and TRBJ2-5, with D possibly being TRBD1 (5 bases). The CDR3 has 14 residues. Trimming shortened V by 3 bases and J by 0 bases, and 8 bases separated the two germline ends. Germline CDR1 KGHSH, CDR2 LQKENI. Here the CDR3 reads CASSPGRDQETQYF. The CDR3 region has the DNA TGTGCCAGCTCACCGGGCAGGGACCAAGAGACCCAGTACTTC.

This chain joins TRBV12-3 or TRBV12-4 and TRBJ1-2; D unclear. V was clipped by 1 base and J by 7 bases, with 10 bases between them. The CDR3 has 13 amino acids. The CDR3, as DNA: TGTGCCAGCAGTTTAGGGAGAGGTAGTGGCTACACCTTC. It translates to CASSLGRGSGYTF.

This clone was detected a few times. The chain carries TRBV6-6 and TRBJ2-3, with D perhaps matching TRBD1 (5 bases). This CDR3 region has 12 residues. Germline-derived CDR1 and CDR2 are MNHNY and SVGAGI (reference sequence). The V gene lost 8 bases and the J gene lost 1 base, with 7 bases spanning the gap. This CDR3 is CASGQGTDTQYF. Here the CDR3 DNA reads TGTGCCAGCGGACAAGGCACAGATACGCAGTATTTT.

This chain joins TRBV12-3 or TRBV12-4 and TRBJ2-7; D is unresolved. Trimming cost V 2 bases and J 6 bases, with 8 bases left between them. The CDR3 is 12 amino acids. The CDR3 loop reads CASSLQFSEQYV. The CDR3 DNA is TGTGCCAGCAGTTTACAGTTCAGCGAGCAGTACGTC.

The J gene is TRBJ1-5, the V gene TRBV7-2; 8 bases are a match to TRBD1. CDR3 size: 16 residues. Germline assignment: CDR1 SGHTA and CDR2 FQGNSA. J was trimmed by 3 bases and V by 5 bases; bases with no gene match: 9. The chain's CDR3 is CASSAQGQGYNQPQHF. The CDR3 nucleotides are TGTGCCAGCAGCGCCCAAGGACAGGGCTACAATCAGCCCCAGCATTTT.

This rearrangement joins TRBV4-2 to TRBJ2-2, with D tentatively TRBD1 (5 bases). Trimming took off 0 bases at V and 5 bases at J, with 10 bases between the two ends. The CDR3 length is 15 residues. Germline V gene data show CDR1 as LGHNA and CDR2 as YNFKEQ. The CDR3 spells CASSQEGAGTGELFF. CDR3 nucleotide sequence: TGTGCCAGCAGCCAAGAAGGGGCCGGAACCGGGGAGCTGTTTTTT.

This sequence joins TRBV7-9 and TRBJ2-1; 9 nucleotides match TRBD1. The CDR3 runs to 15 residues. CDR1 and CDR2 from the germline V gene are SEHNR and FQNEAQ (reference sequence). Trimming removed 5 bases from V and 2 bases from J; junction bases left unmatched: 4. The CDR3 is CASSRDRVTYNEQFF. Here the CDR3 DNA reads TGTGCCAGCAGCCGGGACAGGGTCACCTACAATGAGCAGTTCTTC.

The V call is TRBV28, the J call TRBJ1-1; a weak D match, TRBD1 (6 bases). Germline V gives CDR1 MDHEN, CDR2 SYDVKM. CDR3 length equals 16 residues. The ends were cut back, 1 base at V and 1 base at J, with 13 bases in the middle. The CDR3 DNA reads TGTGCCAGCAGTTTATATAGACAGGACTGGAACACTGAAGCTTTCTTT. This translates into CASSLYRQDWNTEAFF.

This clone was counted between two and nine times. The chain recombines TRBV2 with TRBJ2-2, with TRBD2 identical over 10 bases. J was trimmed by 7 bases and V by 7 bases; bases with no gene match: 9. Per the germline V gene, CDR1 is SNHLY and CDR2 is FYNNEI. The CDR3 has 15 amino acids. CDR3 nucleotides: TGTGCCAGCACGGTTCAGCGGGGGGGGAACGGGGAGCTGTTTTTT. Translating gives CASTVQRGGNGELFF.

The chain joins TRBV19 to TRBJ1-2; 11 bases match TRBD1. The CDR3 totals 15 residues. The germline CDR1 and CDR2 sequences are LNHDA and SQIVND (reference sequence). V was pared by 7 bases and J by 5 bases, with 9 bases of the junction left unmatched. Written as DNA, the CDR3 is TGTGCCAGTATCGATCCGGGACAGGGGGATTATGGCTACACCTTC. As protein: CASIDPGQGDYGYTF.

The gene calls are TRBV28 and TRBJ2-2; 7 bases align to TRBD2. Losses at the gene ends were 1 base for V and 3 bases for J; bases not matched to a gene: 5. Looked up from germline, CDR1 is MDHEN and CDR2 is SYDVKM. The CDR3 consists of 16 residues. CDR3 in DNA: TGTGCCAGCAGTTTATTCTCGAGCGGGGACACCGGGGAGCTGTTTTTT. This gives the protein CASSLFSSGDTGELFF.

This clone has more than one count but fewer than ten. One end of the junction does not line up with germline, which may come from a read error. This chain joins TRBV4-2 and TRBJ2-7, with 9 nucleotides matching TRBD1. Per germline, CDR1 LGHNA and CDR2 YNFKEQ. The CDR3 runs 15 residues. CDR3 sequence reads: CASSQGSQGQGECSF. Here the CDR3 DNA reads TGTGCCAGCAGCCAAGGGTCGCAGGGACAGGGCGAGTGTAGCTTC.

J is TRBJ1-5 and V is TRBV19, with a weak D call TRBD1 (5 bases). The germline V gene encodes CDR1 LNHDA and CDR2 SQIVND (reference sequence). The CDR3 has 12 amino acids. V was clipped by 3 bases and J by 7 bases, with 7 bases between them. In DNA, the CDR3 is TGTGCCAGTAGTATCGGGGGGCAGCCCCAGCATTTT. Translated, it gives CASSIGGQPQHF.

The CDR3 nucleotides are TGCGCCAGCAGCCAAGCGAAGAACGGGGGGCCCACAGATACGCAGTATTTT. This codes for CASSQAKNGGPTDTQYF. The chain couples TRBV4-3 to TRBJ2-3, with D perhaps TRBD2 (7 bases). V was pared by 1 base and J by 2 bases, with 16 bases between. The length of the CDR3 is 17 residues. Germline loops: CDR1 LGHNA, CDR2 YSLEER.

The chain couples TRBV30 to TRBJ2-7, with D possibly being TRBD1 (6 bases). This CDR3 comprises 14 residues. Germline V gene lookup returns CDR1 GTSNPN and CDR2 SVGIG (reference sequence). V was clipped by 3 bases and J by 5 bases, with 17 bases between them. CDR3 DNA sequence: TGTGCCTGGAGCACCTCCCAGGGGTTCCACGAGCAGTACTTC. This gives the protein CAWSTSQGFHEQYF.

The chain carries TRBV19 and TRBJ1-1, with 9 bases lining up with TRBD1. V trimming: 6 bases; J trimming: 4 bases; junction bases outside the gene matches: 6. This CDR3 has 14 amino acids. Germline loops: CDR1 LNHDA, CDR2 SQIVND (reference sequence). CDR3 amino acids: CASRPRDRVTEAFF. The CDR3 region has the DNA TGTGCCAGTAGACCCCGGGACAGGGTCACTGAAGCTTTCTTT.

The rearrangement links TRBV4-3 to TRBJ1-1; D is unclear. V was clipped by 0 bases and J by 2 bases, with 10 bases between them. Germline V CDR1 and CDR2: LGHNA, YSLEER. This CDR3 has 15 residues. In DNA, the CDR3 is TGCGCCAGCAGCCAAGACCCCTCCGTAAACACTGAAGCTTTCTTT. Translating gives CASSQDPSVNTEAFF.